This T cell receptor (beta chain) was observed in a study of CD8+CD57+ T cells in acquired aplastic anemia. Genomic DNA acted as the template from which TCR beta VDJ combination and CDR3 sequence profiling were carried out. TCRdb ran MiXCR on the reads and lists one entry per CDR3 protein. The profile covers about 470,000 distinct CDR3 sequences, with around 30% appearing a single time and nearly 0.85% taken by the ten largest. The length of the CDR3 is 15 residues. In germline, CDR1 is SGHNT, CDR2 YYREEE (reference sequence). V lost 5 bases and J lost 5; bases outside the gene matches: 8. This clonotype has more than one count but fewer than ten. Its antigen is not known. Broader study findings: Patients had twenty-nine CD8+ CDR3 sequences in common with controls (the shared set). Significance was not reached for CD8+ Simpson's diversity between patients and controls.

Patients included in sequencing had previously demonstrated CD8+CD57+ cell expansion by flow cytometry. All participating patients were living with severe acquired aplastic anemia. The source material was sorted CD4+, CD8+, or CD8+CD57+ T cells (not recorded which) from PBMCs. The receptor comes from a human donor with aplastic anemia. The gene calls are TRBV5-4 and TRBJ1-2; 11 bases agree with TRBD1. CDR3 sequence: CASRRTGTGGYGYTF. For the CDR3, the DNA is TGTGCCAGCAGGCGAACCGGGACAGGGGGTTATGGCTACACCTTC.